This section outlines one T cell receptor beta chain sequence together with its context. Here immunoSEQ multiplex PCR was the method, and the copy in TCRdb shows in-frame clones only, minus some. The table records tens of thousands of clones, roughly nine tenths of them present only once. The data are from a study of technical replicates of blood from four donors. Material: T cells isolated from PBMCs. The TCR sequence derives from a human donor in good health.

CDR3: CASSPQGGPTNEKLFF. CDR3 sequence (DNA): TGTGCCAGCTCACCACAGGGAGGGCCAACTAATGAAAAACTGTTTTTT. The chain employs TRBV18 and TRBJ1-4; unclear D gene. CDR1 is KGHSH, CDR2 LQKENI, per germline. Trimming pared 1 base from V and 0 bases from J, leaving 9 bases between. The CDR3 spans 16 residues.